The sequence of this T cell receptor beta chain was determined in a study of CD8 T cells in ankylosing spondylitis. Notes on the study in general: Clones that were linked to disease were CD8+ and were relatively rare in peripheral blood.

On this clonotype itself: The antigen remains undetermined.

The CDR3 extends over 15 amino acids. V lost 2 bases, J lost 2 bases, and 10 bases lay in between. CDR1 and CDR2 from the germline V gene are SGHDN and FVKESK. TCRdb itself ran the 5' RACE reads through MiXCR, one entry per CDR3 protein. The table lists roughly 260,000 distinct CDR3 sequences, 20% of them singletons. What was sequenced was blood, either unsorted or a sorted T cell fraction (not recorded which). The source of this sequence is a male donor with ankylosing spondylitis or in good health (not recorded which). The rearrangement uses TRBV14 and TRBJ2-1; D is uncertain. The CDR3 DNA reads TGTGCCAGCAGCCAAAGGACCGCTGCCTACAATGAGCAGTTCTTC. The encoded protein is CASSQRTAAYNEQFF.